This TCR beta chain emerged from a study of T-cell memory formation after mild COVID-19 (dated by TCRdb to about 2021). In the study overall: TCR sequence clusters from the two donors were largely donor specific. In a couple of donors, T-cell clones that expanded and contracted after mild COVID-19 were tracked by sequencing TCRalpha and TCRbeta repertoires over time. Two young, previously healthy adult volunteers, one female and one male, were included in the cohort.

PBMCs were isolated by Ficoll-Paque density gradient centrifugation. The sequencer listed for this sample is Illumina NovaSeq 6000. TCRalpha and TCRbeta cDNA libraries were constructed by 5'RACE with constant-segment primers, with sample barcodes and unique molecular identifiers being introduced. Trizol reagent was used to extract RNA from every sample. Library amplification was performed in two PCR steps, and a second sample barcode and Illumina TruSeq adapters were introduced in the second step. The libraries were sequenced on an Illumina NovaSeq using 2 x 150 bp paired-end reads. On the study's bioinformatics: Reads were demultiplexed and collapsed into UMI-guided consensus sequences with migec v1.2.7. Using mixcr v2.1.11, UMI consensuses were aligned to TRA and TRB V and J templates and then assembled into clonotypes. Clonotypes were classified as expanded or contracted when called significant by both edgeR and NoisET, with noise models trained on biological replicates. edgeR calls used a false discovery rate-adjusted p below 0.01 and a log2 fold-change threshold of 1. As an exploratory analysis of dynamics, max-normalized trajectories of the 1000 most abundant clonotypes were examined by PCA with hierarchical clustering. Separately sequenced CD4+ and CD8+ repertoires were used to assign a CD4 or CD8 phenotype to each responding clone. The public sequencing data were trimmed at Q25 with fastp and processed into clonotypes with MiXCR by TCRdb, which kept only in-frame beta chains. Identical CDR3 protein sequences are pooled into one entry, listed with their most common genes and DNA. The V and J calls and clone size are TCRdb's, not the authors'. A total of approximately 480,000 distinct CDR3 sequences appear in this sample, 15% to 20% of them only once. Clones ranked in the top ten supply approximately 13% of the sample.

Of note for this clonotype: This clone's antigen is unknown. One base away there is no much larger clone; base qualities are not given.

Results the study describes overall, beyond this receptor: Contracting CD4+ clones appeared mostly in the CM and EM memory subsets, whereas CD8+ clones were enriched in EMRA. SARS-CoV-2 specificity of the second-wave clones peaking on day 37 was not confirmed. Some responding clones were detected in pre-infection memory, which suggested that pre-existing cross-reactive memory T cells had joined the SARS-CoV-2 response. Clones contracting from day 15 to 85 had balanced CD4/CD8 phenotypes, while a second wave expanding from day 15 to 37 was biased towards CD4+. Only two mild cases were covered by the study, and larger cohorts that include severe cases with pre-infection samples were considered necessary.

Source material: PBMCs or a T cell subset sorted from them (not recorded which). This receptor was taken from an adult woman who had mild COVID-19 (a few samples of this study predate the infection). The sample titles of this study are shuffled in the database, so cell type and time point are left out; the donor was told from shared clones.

The DNA reads as follows: TGTGCCAGCAGCCGTATGTCCACCAGCTCCTACGAGCAGTACTTC. Translated, this is CASSRMSTSSYEQYF. In this chain, TRBV12-3 or TRBV12-4 is recombined with TRBJ2-7, with the D gene call left open. V drops 6 bases and J drops 0 bases, leaving 15 bases in between. Its CDR3 holds 15 amino acids, cysteine through phenylalanine. Of all the DNA, just the CDR3 is kept, 45 bases in frame from base 1.